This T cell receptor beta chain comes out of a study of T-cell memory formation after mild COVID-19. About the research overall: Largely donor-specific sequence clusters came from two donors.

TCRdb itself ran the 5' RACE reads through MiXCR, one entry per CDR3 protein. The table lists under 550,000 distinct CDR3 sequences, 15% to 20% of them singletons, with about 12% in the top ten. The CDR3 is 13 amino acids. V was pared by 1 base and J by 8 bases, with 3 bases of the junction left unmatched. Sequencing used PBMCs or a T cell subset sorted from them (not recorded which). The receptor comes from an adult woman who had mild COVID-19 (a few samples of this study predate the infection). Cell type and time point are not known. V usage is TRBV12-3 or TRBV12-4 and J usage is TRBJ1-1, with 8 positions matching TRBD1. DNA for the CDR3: TGTGCCAGCAGTTTAGGCTACAGGGGGGAAGCTTTCTTT. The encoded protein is CASSLGYRGEAFF.